These T cell receptor beta chains were read from a single sample in a study of cytomegalovirus exposure and HLA in healthy donors. Some clones are missing from TCRdb's copy, which holds only in-frame ones; the method was immunoSEQ multiplex PCR. The sample contains roughly 160,000 clones, roughly 79% of which appear only once. The material sequenced was PBMCs. These receptors were obtained from a man aged 25-45 years in good health and CMV-seronegative. The conserved cysteine and the conserved F or W are not part of the CDR3 here. The order of the fields is CDR3 length, J gene, V gene, CDR3 protein.

len: 14
j_gene: TRBJ1-6
v_gene: TRBV30
CDR3aa: AWSVQLLIRGSPLH

len: 11
j_gene: TRBJ2-7
v_gene: TRBV28
CDR3aa: ASSPTTFGEQY

len: 18
j_gene: TRBJ2-1
v_gene: TRBV2
CDR3aa: ASSEPGGTSGRSSYNEQF

len: 13
j_gene: TRBJ1-2
v_gene: TRBV28
CDR3aa: ASSAYRGGTYGYT

len: 12
j_gene: TRBJ1-2
v_gene: TRBV19
CDR3aa: ASRSTGINYGYT

len: 11
j_gene: TRBJ2-5
v_gene: TRBV27
CDR3aa: ASSSTYQETQY

len: 12
j_gene: TRBJ2-7
v_gene: TRBV6-5
CDR3aa: ASSRETPGYEQY

len: 12
j_gene: TRBJ2-2
v_gene: TRBV4-3
CDR3aa: ASSGSGGAGELF

len: 11
j_gene: TRBJ2-7
v_gene: TRBV2
CDR3aa: ASLDSVSYEQY

len: 14
j_gene: TRBJ1-3
v_gene: TRBV13
CDR3aa: ASSLALTGDGNTIY

len: 11
j_gene: TRBJ2-5
v_gene: TRBV5-8
CDR3aa: ASSSDKQETQY

len: 13
j_gene: TRBJ2-1
v_gene: TRBV6-1
CDR3aa: ASRTGTVSYNEQF

len: 14
j_gene: TRBJ2-7
v_gene: TRBV5-1
CDR3aa: ASSLKVLAFPYEQY

len: 13
j_gene: TRBJ2-3
v_gene: TRBV5-1
CDR3aa: ASSSDGESTDTQY

len: 12
j_gene: TRBJ2-5
v_gene: TRBV15
CDR3aa: ATSTGFSLETQY

len: 14
j_gene: TRBJ2-5
v_gene: TRBV11-3
CDR3aa: ASSLGSVYLEETQY